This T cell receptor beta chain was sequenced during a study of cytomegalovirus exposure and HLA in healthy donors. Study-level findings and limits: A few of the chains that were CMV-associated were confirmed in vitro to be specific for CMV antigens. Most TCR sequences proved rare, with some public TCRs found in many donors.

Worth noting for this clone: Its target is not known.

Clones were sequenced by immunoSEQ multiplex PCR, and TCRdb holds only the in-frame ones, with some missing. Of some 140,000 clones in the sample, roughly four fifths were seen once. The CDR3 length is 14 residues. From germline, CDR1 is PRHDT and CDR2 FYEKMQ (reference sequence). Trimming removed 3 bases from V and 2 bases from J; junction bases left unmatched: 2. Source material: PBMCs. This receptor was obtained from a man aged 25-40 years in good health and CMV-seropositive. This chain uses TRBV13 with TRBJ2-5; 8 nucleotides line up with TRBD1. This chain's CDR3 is CASSFRTGQETQYF. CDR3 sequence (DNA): TGTGCCAGCAGCTTCCGGACAGGGCAAGAGACCCAGTACTTC.